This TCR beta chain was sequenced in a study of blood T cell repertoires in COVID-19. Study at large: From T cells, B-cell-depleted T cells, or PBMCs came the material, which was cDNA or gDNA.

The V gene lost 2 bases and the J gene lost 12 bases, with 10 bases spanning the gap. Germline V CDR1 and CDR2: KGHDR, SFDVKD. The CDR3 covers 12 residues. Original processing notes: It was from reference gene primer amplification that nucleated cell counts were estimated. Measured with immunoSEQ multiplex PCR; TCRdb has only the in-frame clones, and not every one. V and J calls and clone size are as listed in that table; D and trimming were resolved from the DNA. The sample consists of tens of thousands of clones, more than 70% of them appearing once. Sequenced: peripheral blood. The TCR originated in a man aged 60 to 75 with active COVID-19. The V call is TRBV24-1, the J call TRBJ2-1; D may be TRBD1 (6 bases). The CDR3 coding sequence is TGTGCCACCAGTGATTGGGACAACGTGCAGTTCTTC. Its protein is CATSDWDNVQFF.